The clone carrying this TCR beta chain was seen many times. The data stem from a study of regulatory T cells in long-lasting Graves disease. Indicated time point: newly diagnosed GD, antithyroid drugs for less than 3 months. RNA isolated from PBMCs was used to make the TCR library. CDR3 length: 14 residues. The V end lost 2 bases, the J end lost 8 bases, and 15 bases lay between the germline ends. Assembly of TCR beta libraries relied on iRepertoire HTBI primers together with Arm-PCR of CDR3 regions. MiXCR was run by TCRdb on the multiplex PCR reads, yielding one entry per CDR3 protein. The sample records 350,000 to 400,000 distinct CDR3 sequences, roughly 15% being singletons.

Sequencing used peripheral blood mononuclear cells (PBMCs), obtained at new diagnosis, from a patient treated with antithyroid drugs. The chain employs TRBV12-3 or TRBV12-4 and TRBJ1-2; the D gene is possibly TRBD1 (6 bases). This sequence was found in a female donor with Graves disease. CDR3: CASSLNRVVQGYTF. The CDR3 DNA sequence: TGTGCCAGCAGTTTAAACAGGGTAGTGCAAGGCTACACCTTC.